This TCR beta chain was retrieved from a study of Graves' ophthalmopathy and Graves' hyperthyroidism. General observations from the study: A model built from 13 signatures distinguished ophthalmopathy from stable hyperthyroidism with 85% to 90% sensitivity and about 80% specificity.

RNA transcripts served as template for amplifying TCR beta CDR3 sequences. The first round was an RT-PCR with HTBI primers, and the second round was a multiplex PCR. TCRdb reprocessed the multiplex PCR reads via MiXCR and lists one record per CDR3 protein. The sample holds around 600,000 distinct CDR3 sequences, approximately 39% seen once. V gave up 3 bases and J gave up 0 bases, with 12 bases separating them. This CDR3 contains 16 residues. The V gene's germline CDR1 is SNHLY and CDR2 FYNNEI. This clonotype was picked up many times. Antigen specificity is unknown. Diagnosis relied on clinical symptoms, serum thyroxine, TRAb, thyroid ultrasound and orbital computed tomography. The PBMCs used were ones drawn from over 9.5 ml of fresh peripheral blood.

The sample consisted of peripheral blood. The chain joins TRBV2 to TRBJ1-3, with D unclear. The clonotype was recovered from an adult man with Graves' ophthalmopathy. CDR3 bases: TGTGCCAGCAGTGAGTACCGCAAACGCTCTGGAAACACCATATATTTT. It specifies CASSEYRKRSGNTIYF.